This T cell receptor (beta chain) stems from a study of molecular identifiers for immune sequencing clone quantification. Across the whole study: Across replicate runs, RNA obtained from about 21,000 or 97,000 naive CD8 cells was divided into five, with four undergoing sequencing.

General study results and limits: Reportedly, one cell's Jurkat TCR RNA was detected within 1,200,000 naive CD8 cells. Whereas naive cells kept under 1% of molecules in clones above 20 RNA copies, such clones held over 97% in effectors.

A few counts support this clonotype. The antigen is unknown. TCRdb reanalysed the PCR reads using MiXCR and keeps one entry per CDR3 protein. The data show around 470,000 distinct CDR3 sequences, under 30% seen once. The CDR3 loop spans 16 amino acids. The ends were cut back, 1 base at V and 1 base at J, with 11 bases in the middle. The germline CDR1 and CDR2 sequences are LGHNA and YSLEER. Naive CD8 T cells underwent sorting with the CD8+CD4-CCR7+CD45RA+ definition. The TCR comes from a human donor in good health. Some libraries in this study had Jurkat cell RNA spiked in. The chain uses TRBV4-3 and TRBJ2-1; a weak D match, TRBD2 (5 bases). Material: naive CD8+ T cells from blood, with Jurkat cell RNA spiked in. Subset given: FACS-sorted CD8+CD4-CCR7+CD45RA+ naive T cells. CDR3 DNA sequence: TGCGCCAGCAGCCAAGGGGAAGCGGAATCCTACAATGAGCAGTTCTTC. Protein sequence: CASSQGEAESYNEQFF.